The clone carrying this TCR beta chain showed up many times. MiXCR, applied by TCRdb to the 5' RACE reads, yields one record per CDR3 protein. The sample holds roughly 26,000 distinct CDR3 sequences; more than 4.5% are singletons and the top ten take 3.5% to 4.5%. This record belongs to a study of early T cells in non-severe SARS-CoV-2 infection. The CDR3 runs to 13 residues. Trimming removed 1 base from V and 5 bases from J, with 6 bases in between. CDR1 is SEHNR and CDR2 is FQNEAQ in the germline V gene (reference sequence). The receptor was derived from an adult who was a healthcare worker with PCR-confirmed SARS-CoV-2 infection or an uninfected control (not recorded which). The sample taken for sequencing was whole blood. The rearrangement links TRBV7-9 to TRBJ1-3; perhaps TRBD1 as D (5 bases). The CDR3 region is CASSLGQRNTIYF. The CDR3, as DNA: TGTGCCAGCAGCTTAGGACAGCGAAACACCATATATTTT.